What follows describes a single T cell receptor beta chain. Its antigen remains unknown. The sample is drawn from a study of cytomegalovirus exposure and HLA in healthy donors. Overall study findings and caveats: The authors later linked a missense DCLRE1C variant to TCR beta V- and J-gene trimming. The study recorded fewer than 200 TCR beta chains that were cytomegalovirus-associated.

CDR3 length equals 16 residues. Trimming stripped 4 bases from V and 0 bases from J, with 13 bases between. Germline-derived CDR1 and CDR2 are SGHVS and FQNEAQ. A multiplex PCR was run with 60 Vbeta primers and 13 Jbeta primers. Method: immunoSEQ multiplex PCR; TCRdb's copy keeps in-frame clones and lacks some. The sample contains a few hundred thousand clones, about four fifths of which appear only once. Sequences were obtained from PBMCs. This receptor was obtained from a girl under 10 years old in good health and CMV-seronegative. V usage is TRBV7-8 and J usage is TRBJ1-3; D gene uncertain. CDR3 region: CASSSPGQDSGNTIYF. CDR3 sequence (DNA): TGTGCCAGCAGCTCCCCCGGTCAGGACTCTGGAAACACCATATATTTT. Full variable domain (outside the CDR3, taken from reference TRBV7-8 and TRBJ1-3): GAGVSQSPRYKVAKRGQDVALRCDPISGHVSLFWYQQALGQGPEFLTYFQNEAQLDKSGLPSDRFFAERPEGSVSTLKIQRTQQEDSAVYLCASSSPGQDSGNTIYFGEGSWLTVV.